This TCR beta chain was sequenced during a study of T cells in Graves' hyperthyroidism and ophthalmopathy. Study conclusions and caveats: In blood, most of the thyroid clonotypes expanded above 0.001 were also present.

This clonotype has more than one count but fewer than ten. Its antigen is currently unknown. The CDR3 has 14 amino acids. Trimming took off 3 bases at V and 2 bases at J, with 11 bases between the two ends. In germline, CDR1 is MDHEN, CDR2 SYDVKM. TCR beta CDR3 regions were amplified from RNA. First-round RT-PCR with HTBI primers amplified the TCR CDR3 region. TCRdb re-called the multiplex PCR reads through MiXCR, storing one row per CDR3 protein. The table has 600,000 or so distinct CDR3 sequences, roughly 15% seen once. The TCR was taken from a woman aged 45 to 65 with Graves' ophthalmopathy. The chain recombines TRBV28 with TRBJ2-7; D may be TRBD2 (5 bases). The specimen was blood. The CDR3 reads CASSFFDGAYEQYF. The CDR3 DNA follows: TGTGCCAGCAGTTTTTTCGACGGGGCCTACGAGCAGTACTTC.